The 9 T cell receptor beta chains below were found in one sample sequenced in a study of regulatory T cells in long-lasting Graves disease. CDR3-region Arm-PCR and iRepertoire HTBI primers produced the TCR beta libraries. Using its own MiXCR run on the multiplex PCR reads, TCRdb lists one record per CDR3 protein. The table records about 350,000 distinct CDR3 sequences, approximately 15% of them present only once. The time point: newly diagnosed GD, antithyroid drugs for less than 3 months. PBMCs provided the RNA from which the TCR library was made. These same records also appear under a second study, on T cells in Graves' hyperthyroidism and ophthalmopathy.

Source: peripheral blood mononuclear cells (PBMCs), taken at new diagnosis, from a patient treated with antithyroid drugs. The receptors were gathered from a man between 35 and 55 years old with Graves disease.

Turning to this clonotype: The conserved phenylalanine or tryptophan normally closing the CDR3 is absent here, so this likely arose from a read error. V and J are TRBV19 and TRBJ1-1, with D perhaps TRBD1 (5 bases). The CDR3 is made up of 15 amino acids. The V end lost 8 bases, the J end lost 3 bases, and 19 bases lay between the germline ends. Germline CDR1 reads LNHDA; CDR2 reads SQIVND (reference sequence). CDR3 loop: CASFPGLTQDTEAFL. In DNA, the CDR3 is TGTGCCAGTTTTCCAGGGCTAACCCAGGACACTGAAGCTTTCCTT.

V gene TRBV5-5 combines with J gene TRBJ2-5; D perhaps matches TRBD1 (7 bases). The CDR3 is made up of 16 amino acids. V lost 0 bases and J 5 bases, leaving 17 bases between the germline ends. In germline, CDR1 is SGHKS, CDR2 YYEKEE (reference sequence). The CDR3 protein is CASSLVGRGAYETQYF. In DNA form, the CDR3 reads TGTGCCAGCAGCTTGGTCGGCAGGGGGGCTTACGAGACCCAGTACTTC.

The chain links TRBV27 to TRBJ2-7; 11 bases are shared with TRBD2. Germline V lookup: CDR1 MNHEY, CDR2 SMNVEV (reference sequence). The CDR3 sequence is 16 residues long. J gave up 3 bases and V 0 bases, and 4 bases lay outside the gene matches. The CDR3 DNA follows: TGTGCCAGCAGTTTATCTACTAGCGGGAGTGGCTACGAGCAGTACTTC. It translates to CASSLSTSGSGYEQYF.

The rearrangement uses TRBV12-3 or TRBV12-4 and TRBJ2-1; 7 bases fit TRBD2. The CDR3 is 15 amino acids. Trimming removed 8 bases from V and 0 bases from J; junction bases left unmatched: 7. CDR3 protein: CASGIGRSSYNEQFF. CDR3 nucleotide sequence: TGTGCCAGCGGGATCGGGAGGAGCTCCTACAATGAGCAGTTCTTC.

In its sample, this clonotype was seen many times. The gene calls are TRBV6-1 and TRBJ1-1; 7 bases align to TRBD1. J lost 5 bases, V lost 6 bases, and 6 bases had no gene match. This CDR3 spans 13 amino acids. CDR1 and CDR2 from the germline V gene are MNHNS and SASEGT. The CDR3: CASREGAQTEAFF. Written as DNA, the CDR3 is TGTGCCAGCAGAGAGGGGGCGCAGACTGAAGCTTTCTTT.

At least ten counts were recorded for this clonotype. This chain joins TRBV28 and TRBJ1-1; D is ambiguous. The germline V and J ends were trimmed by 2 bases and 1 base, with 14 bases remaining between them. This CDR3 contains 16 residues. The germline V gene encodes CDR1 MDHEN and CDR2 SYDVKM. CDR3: CASSLPQIQRNTEAFF. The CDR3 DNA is TGTGCCAGCAGTTTACCCCAGATACAACGGAACACTGAAGCTTTCTTT. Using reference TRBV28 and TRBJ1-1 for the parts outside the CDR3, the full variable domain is DVKVTQSSRYLVKRTGEKVFLECVQDMDHENMFWYRQDPGLGLRLIYFSYDVKMKEKGDIPEGYSVSREKKERFSLILESASTNQTSMYLCASSLPQIQRNTEAFFGQGTRLTVV.

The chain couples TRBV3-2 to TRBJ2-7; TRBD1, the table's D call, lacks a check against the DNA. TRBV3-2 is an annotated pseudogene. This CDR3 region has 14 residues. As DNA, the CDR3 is TGTGCCATCAGCGGGACGGGGGGGCGGTACGAGCAGTACTTC. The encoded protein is CAISGTGGRYEQYF.

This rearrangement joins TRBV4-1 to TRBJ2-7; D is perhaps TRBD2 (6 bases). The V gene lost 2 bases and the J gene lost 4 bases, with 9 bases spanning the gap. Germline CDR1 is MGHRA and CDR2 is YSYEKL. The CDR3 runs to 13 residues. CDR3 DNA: TGCGCCAGCAGCCAACTAGCGTGGTACGAGCAGTACTTC. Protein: CASSQLAWYEQYF.

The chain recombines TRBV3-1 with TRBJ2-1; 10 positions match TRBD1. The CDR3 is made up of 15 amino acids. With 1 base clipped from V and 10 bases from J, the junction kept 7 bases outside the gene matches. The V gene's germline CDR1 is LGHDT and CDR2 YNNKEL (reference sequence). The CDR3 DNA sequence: TGTGCCAGCAGCCAAGCGTGGACAGGGGGATACGAGCAGTTCTTC. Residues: CASSQAWTGGYEQFF.